This TCR beta chain emerged from a study of blood T cell repertoires in COVID-19. As for the study in general: Specimens from acute and convalescent COVID-19 originated in the United States, Italy and Spain. Nucleic acid was either cDNA or gDNA, and it came from T cells, B-cell-depleted T cells, or PBMCs.

J lost 6 bases, V lost 3 bases, and 3 bases had no gene match. The CDR3 consists of 13 residues. Those enrolled, adults aged roughly 18 to 90 years, came from about two dozen US areas. Sequenced by immunoSEQ multiplex PCR; TCRdb stores in-frame clones only, minus some. The sample contains 200,000 to 250,000 clones, about 87% of which appear only once. Sequencing was done on a sample of PBMCs or T cells enriched from blood (not recorded which). The source of this sequence is a woman in her twenties or thirties with acute COVID-19. The genes are TRBV12-3 or TRBV12-4 and TRBJ2-7; 9 bases are a match to TRBD1. The CDR3 DNA is TGTGCCAGCAGTTTGAGGGACAGGGCCGAGCAGTACTTC. Amino acid sequence: CASSLRDRAEQYF.